The rows below give T cell receptor beta chains drawn from one sample of a study of technical replicates of blood from a few donors. Generated by immunoSEQ multiplex PCR, the TCRdb table keeps only in-frame clones and is missing some. The sample contains under 85,000 clones, 93% of which appear only once. The sequenced sample was T cells isolated from PBMCs. Source of these receptors: a human donor in good health. Both conserved end residues are part of each CDR3. Fields, in order: clone size, V gene, D gene, J gene, CDR3 DNA, CDR3 protein. The D gene is left open where the match is weak. Where a row states a size, it is once, few, many or the class of an expanded clone; other rows omit it.

-,TRBV9,-,TRBJ2-7,TGTGCCAGCAGCGCCCGGGATCCCGAGCAGTACTTC,CASSARDPEQYF
-,TRBV5-4,-,TRBJ1-1,TGTGCCAGCAGCTTGGATGGCAAAATGAACACTGAAGCTTTCTTT,CASSLDGKMNTEAFF
-,TRBV28,-,TRBJ2-2,TGTGCCAGCAGTTTTGGTAGCAGAGGGGGCGGGGAGCTGTTTTTT,CASSFGSRGGGELFF
-,TRBV28,TRBD2,TRBJ2-1,TGTGCCAGCAGTCCCGGGACTAGCGGGCCCTACAATGAGCAGTTCTTC,CASSPGTSGPYNEQFF
-,TRBV5-5,TRBD1,TRBJ1-1,TGTGCCAGCAGCTTGTTGGGACAGAGAGACACTGAAGCTTTCTTT,CASSLLGQRDTEAFF
-,TRBV11-1,TRBD2,TRBJ2-7,TGTGCCAGCCGTTCGGGGGGCTACGAGCAGTACTTC,CASRSGGYEQYF
-,TRBV19,TRBD1,TRBJ1-6,TGTGCCAGTAGTACGGGACAGGGTTTAGAATCACCCCTCCACTTT,CASSTGQGLESPLHF
-,TRBV18,-,TRBJ2-7,TGTGCCAGCTCACCACCACAAAAGGTAGACTCTCAGCAGTACTTC,CASSPPQKVDSQQYF
few,TRBV20-1,-,TRBJ2-7,TGCAGTGCTAGAGATGGGCGGGGGCAGTACTTC,CSARDGRGQYF
-,TRBV14,-,TRBJ2-1,TGTGCCAGCAGCCAAGACCTAGGCTTTCCGTTCTCCTACAATGAGCAGTTCTTC,CASSQDLGFPFSYNEQFF
-,TRBV5-6,-,TRBJ1-1,TGTGCCAGCAGCTTCCAATTGGACCGGCCGGGAACTGAAGCTTTCTTT,CASSFQLDRPGTEAFF
-,TRBV9,-,TRBJ2-5,TGTGCCAGCAGCGTAGGTCGGAGCCAAGAGACCCAGTACTTC,CASSVGRSQETQYF
-,TRBV5-1,-,TRBJ2-3,TGCGCCAGCAGCCCCAGGGTCACAGATACGCAGTATTTT,CASSPRVTDTQYF
-,TRBV11-3,-,TRBJ2-7,TGTGCCAGCAGCTTAACTGGGGACATTAACTACGAGCAGTACTTC,CASSLTGDINYEQYF
once,TRBV9,-,TRBJ1-3,TGTGCCAGCAGCGGGGGGGTGAGCTCTGGAAACACCATATATTTT,CASSGGVSSGNTIYF
-,TRBV30,-,TRBJ2-3,TGTGCCTGGGGTCGGGGTAGCACAGATACGCAGTATTTT,CAWGRGSTDTQYF
-,TRBV19,TRBD2,TRBJ2-1,TGTGCCAGTAGTGATACTAGCGGGGAGACCTACAATGAGCAGTTCTTC,CASSDTSGETYNEQFF
-,TRBV5-1,TRBD1,TRBJ2-7,TGCGCCAGCAGTCACACTTTCGCCGGGACAGGGGTTACCTACGAGCAGTACTTC,CASSHTFAGTGVTYEQYF
-,TRBV6-5,-,TRBJ1-5,TGTGCCAGCAGCCTAAGGGGAAATCAGCCCCAGCATTTT,CASSLRGNQPQHF
-,TRBV5-1,-,TRBJ2-5,TGCGCCAGCAGCTTGTTTCCCCAGGGAGGCGGCATTGGTGAGACCCAGTACTTC,CASSLFPQGGGIGETQYF
-,TRBV5-6,-,TRBJ2-7,TGTGCCAGCAGCTCTGCCCCCTATACAGGGACGTACGAGCAGTACTTC,CASSSAPYTGTYEQYF
-,TRBV29-1,-,TRBJ2-7,TGCAGCGTTGTGCTCTCTAGCTCCTACGAGCAGTACTTC,CSVVLSSSYEQYF
-,TRBV9,TRBD2,TRBJ2-2,TGTGCCAGCAGCGTACATAGCGGGGGGACCACCGGGGAGCTGTTTTTT,CASSVHSGGTTGELFF
-,TRBV11-2,TRBD2,TRBJ2-7,TGTGCCAGCAGCCACTGGACTAGCGGGACCTACGAGCAGTACTTC,CASSHWTSGTYEQYF
-,TRBV5-1,TRBD1,TRBJ1-2,TGCGCCAGCAGGGGGACAGGAGCTAACTATGGCTACACCTTC,CASRGTGANYGYTF
once,TRBV19,-,TRBJ2-7,TGTGCCAGTAGTATAGCAGGCGTAACCTACGAGCAGTACTTC,CASSIAGVTYEQYF
-,TRBV27,TRBD2,TRBJ2-2,TGTGCCAGCACCCAGGGGACTAGCGGGCACGGGGAGCTGTTTTTT,CASTQGTSGHGELFF
-,TRBV29-1,TRBD2,TRBJ2-7,TGCAGCGTCTTGACTAGCGGGAAAGGGAACGAGCAGTACTTC,CSVLTSGKGNEQYF
-,TRBV7-6,TRBD1,TRBJ2-7,TGTGCCAGCAGCTTAGATGGGCGGCAGGGGGACTACGAGCAGTACTTC,CASSLDGRQGDYEQYF
-,TRBV19,TRBD1,TRBJ2-3,TGTGCCAGTAGTTCCCAGGGGGCAGATACGCAGTATTTT,CASSSQGADTQYF
-,TRBV7-9,-,TRBJ1-2,TGTGCCAGCAGCTTAGACCTGGGGGGGTATGGCTACACCTTC,CASSLDLGGYGYTF
-,TRBV6-5,TRBD1,TRBJ2-7,TGTGCCAGCAAACAGGGACAGGCCTTAGTAGAGCAGTACTTC,CASKQGQALVEQYF
-,TRBV2,TRBD1,TRBJ2-7,TGTGCCAGCATTAAAGGACAGGGGGACTACGAGCAGTACTTC,CASIKGQGDYEQYF
-,TRBV11-2,TRBD2,TRBJ2-7,TGTGCCAGCAGATGGACTAGCGGGGCTTCCTACGAGCAGTACTTC,CASRWTSGASYEQYF
-,TRBV5-4,-,TRBJ2-2,TGTGCCAGCAGCTGGGGCAGGGGCGACGGGGAGCTGTTTTTT,CASSWGRGDGELFF
-,TRBV18,-,TRBJ1-2,TGTGCCAGCTCCCCGGGACACTCGACTAACTATGGCTACACCTTC,CASSPGHSTNYGYTF
-,TRBV5-1,TRBD1,TRBJ1-4,TGCGCCAGCAGCCTGGACAGGGGAAATTTGTTTTTT,CASSLDRGNLFF
-,TRBV4-1,-,TRBJ2-7,TGCGCCAGCAGCCAAGACAGCTCCTACGAGCAGTACTTC,CASSQDSSYEQYF
-,TRBV6-1,-,TRBJ1-1,TGTGCCAGCAGTGATTCCCAGGTGTGGGGACTTAACACTGAAGCTTTCTTT,CASSDSQVWGLNTEAFF
few,TRBV30,-,TRBJ1-1,TGTGCCTGGAGTGTGTCGGTCGGGTTGGTGAACACTGAAGCTTTCTTT,CAWSVSVGLVNTEAFF
once,TRBV9,TRBD1,TRBJ1-2,TGTGCCAGCAGCGTAGCCGGGACAGGGGACTATGGCTACACCTTC,CASSVAGTGDYGYTF
-,TRBV7-8,-,TRBJ1-1,TGTGCCAGCAGCTTGTGGACAGCTCGAAAGGGGACTGAAGCTTTCTTT,CASSLWTARKGTEAFF
-,TRBV6-4,TRBD1,TRBJ2-1,TGTGCCAGCAGTGCGGGACAGGGTGGGGATGAGCAGTTCTTC,CASSAGQGGDEQFF
-,TRBV4-1,-,TRBJ1-1,TGCGCCAGCAGCCAAGACCACTTCTGGAACACTGAAGCTTTCTTT,CASSQDHFWNTEAFF
-,TRBV5-1,TRBD2,TRBJ2-1,TGCGCCAGCAGCTTGAGTAGTCCGGGGGCACGGACTAGCGATTACAATGAGCAGTTCTTC,CASSLSSPGARTSDYNEQFF
-,TRBV14,-,TRBJ2-5,TGTGCCAGCAGCCAGCGGAGGGCGTCGAACCAAGAGACCCAGTACTTC,CASSQRRASNQETQYF
-,TRBV2,-,TRBJ1-2,TGTGCCAGCAGGGGGACAAGGGCCCTGCTAAACTATGGCTACACCTTC,CASRGTRALLNYGYTF
-,TRBV11-3,-,TRBJ2-3,TGTGCCAGCAGCTTAGGGGGGGACACAGATACGCAGTATTTT,CASSLGGDTDTQYF
-,TRBV18,TRBD2,TRBJ2-5,TGTGCCAGCTCACCATGGGGAGGGGAAGAGACCCAGTACTTC,CASSPWGGEETQYF
-,TRBV6-5,TRBD1,TRBJ2-3,TGTGCCAGCGGGACAGGATTTTCTAGCACAGATACGCAGTATTTT,CASGTGFSSTDTQYF
-,TRBV1,-,TRBJ1-1,TGCACCAGCAGCCAAGGGGACAGTCCGAACACTGAAGCTTTCTTT,CTSSQGDSPNTEAFF